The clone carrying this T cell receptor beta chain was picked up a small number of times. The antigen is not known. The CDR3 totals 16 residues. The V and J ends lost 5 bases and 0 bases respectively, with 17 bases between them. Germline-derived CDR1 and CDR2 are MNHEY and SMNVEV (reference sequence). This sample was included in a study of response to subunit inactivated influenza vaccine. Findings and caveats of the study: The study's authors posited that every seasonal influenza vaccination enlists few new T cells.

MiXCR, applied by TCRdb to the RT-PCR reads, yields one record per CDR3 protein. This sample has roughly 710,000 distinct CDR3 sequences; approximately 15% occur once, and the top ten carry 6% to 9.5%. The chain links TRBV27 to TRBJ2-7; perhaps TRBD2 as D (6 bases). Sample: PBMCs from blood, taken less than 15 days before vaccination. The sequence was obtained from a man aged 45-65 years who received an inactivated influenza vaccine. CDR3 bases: TGTGCCAGCAGTCCCTCCTTGAGGGGAGGCTCCTACGAGCAGTACTTC. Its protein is CASSPSLRGGSYEQYF.